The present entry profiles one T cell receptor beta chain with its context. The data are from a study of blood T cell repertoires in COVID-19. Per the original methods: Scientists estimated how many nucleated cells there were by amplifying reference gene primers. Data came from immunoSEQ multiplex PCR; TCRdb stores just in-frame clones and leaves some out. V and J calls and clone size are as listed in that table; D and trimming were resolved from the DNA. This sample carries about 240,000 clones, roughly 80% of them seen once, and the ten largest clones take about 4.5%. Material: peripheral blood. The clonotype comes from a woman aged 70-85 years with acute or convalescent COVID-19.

The CDR3 bases are TGTGCCAGCAGCCAGGCTAGCGGGGGACCTTCCTACGAGCAGTACTTC. Translating it yields CASSQASGGPSYEQYF. V is TRBV4-2 and J is TRBJ2-7; 10 bases align to TRBD2. With 3 bases clipped from V and 1 base from J, the junction kept 6 bases outside the gene matches. The CDR3 sequence is 16 residues long. Germline assignment: CDR1 LGHNA and CDR2 YNFKEQ.